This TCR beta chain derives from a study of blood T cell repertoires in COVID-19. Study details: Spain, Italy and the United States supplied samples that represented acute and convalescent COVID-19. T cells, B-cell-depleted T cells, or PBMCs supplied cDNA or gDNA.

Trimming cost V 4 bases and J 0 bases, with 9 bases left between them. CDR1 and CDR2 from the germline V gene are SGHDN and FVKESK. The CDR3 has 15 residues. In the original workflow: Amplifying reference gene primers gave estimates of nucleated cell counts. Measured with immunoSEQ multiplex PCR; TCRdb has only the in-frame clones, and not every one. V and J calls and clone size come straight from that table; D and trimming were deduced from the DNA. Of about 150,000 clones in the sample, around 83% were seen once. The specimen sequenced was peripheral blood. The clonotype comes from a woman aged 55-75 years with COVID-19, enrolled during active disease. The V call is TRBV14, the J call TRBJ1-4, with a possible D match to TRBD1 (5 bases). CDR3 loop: CASSRWGATNEKLFF. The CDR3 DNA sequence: TGTGCCAGCAGCCGGTGGGGGGCAACTAATGAAAAACTGTTTTTT.